The 17 T cell receptor beta chains below all came from one sample that was sequenced in a study of blood T cells in healthy people across ages. The authors ran a second PCR of about 7 to 11 cycles using a sample-barcoded 5' primer and a J-beta primer mix. TCRdb reanalysed the 5' RACE reads using MiXCR and keeps one entry per CDR3 protein. The sample holds hundreds of thousands of distinct CDR3 sequences, roughly 60% seen once. Material: blood. The receptors here all came from a man aged 25 to 40 in good health.

V usage is TRBV20-1 and J usage is TRBJ2-4, with D possibly TRBD2 on 5 matching bases. CDR1 is DFQATT, CDR2 SNEGSKA, per germline (reference sequence). V gave up 3 bases and J gave up 13 bases, with 16 bases separating them. The CDR3 has 12 amino acids. The CDR3 reads CSASVVVREQYF. The CDR3 DNA follows: TGCAGTGCTAGTGTCGTCGTGAGGGAGCAGTACTTC.

This clonotype was seen a handful of times. The chain joins TRBV10-3 to TRBJ1-2; D is unclear. This CDR3 comprises 11 residues. In germline, CDR1 is ENHRY, CDR2 SYGVKD. V gave up 10 bases and J gave up 4 bases, with 10 bases separating them. CDR3 sequence reads: CATKGGYGYTF. CDR3 sequence (DNA): TGTGCCACCAAGGGTGGCTATGGCTACACCTTC.

V and J are TRBV20-1 and TRBJ1-1, with 7 positions matching TRBD1. The CDR3 runs 17 residues. J was trimmed by 0 bases and V by 0 bases; bases with no gene match: 10. Germline lookup yields CDR1 DFQATT and CDR2 SNEGSKA (reference sequence). The CDR3 sequence: CSARDEGARGMNTEAFF. The CDR3 coding sequence is TGCAGTGCTAGAGACGAGGGGGCGCGAGGGATGAACACTGAAGCTTTCTTT.

The chain is built from TRBV3-1 and TRBJ1-6; D remains unclear. The CDR3 sequence is 16 residues long. V gave up 0 bases and J gave up 0 bases, with 6 bases separating them. Germline V gives CDR1 LGHDT, CDR2 YNNKEL (reference sequence). For the CDR3, the DNA is TGTGCCAGCAGCCAAGAAAGAAGCTCCTATAATTCACCCCTCCACTTT. It yields the protein CASSQERSSYNSPLHF.

This clonotype was observed a few times. J is TRBJ2-3 and V is TRBV3-1, with no clear D. The CDR3 totals 16 residues. Trimming removed 3 bases at V and 2 bases at J, with 15 bases between. Germline V CDR1 and CDR2: LGHDT, YNNKEL (reference sequence). The CDR3 DNA sequence: TGTGCCAGCAGCCAGGCCCTCTATGAAGTCACAGATACGCAGTATTTT. Amino acid sequence: CASSQALYEVTDTQYF.

The chain recombines TRBV18 with TRBJ1-6; 9 bases are a match to TRBD1. CDR3 size: 15 residues. The V and J ends lost 1 base and 7 bases, in that order; junction bases with no gene match: 2. CDR1 KGHSH and CDR2 LQKENI come from the germline V gene. CDR3 in DNA: TGTGCCAGCTCACCACGGACAGGGGACAATTCACCCCTCCACTTT. It translates to CASSPRTGDNSPLHF. Together with reference TRBV18 and TRBJ1-6, the CDR3 gives the full variable domain: NAGVMQNPRHLVRRRGQEARLRCSPMKGHSHVYWYRQLPEEGLKFMVYLQKENIIDESGMPKERFSAEFPKEGPSILRIQQVVRGDSAAYFCASSPRTGDNSPLHFGNGTRLTVT.

The CDR3 nucleotides read TGTGCCAGCAGTCCCTACAACGAGCAGTACTTC. Protein: CASSPYNEQYF. This sequence joins TRBV2 and TRBJ2-7; no firm D call. The V gene's germline CDR1 is SNHLY and CDR2 FYNNEI. The V end was cut by 5 bases, the J end by 5 bases, with 7 bases between. The CDR3 is made up of 11 amino acids. The whole variable domain, remainder taken from reference TRBV2 and TRBJ2-7, is EPEVTQTPSHQVTQMGQEVILRCVPISNHLYFYWYRQILGQKVEFLVSFYNNEISEKSEIFDDQFSVERPDGSNFTLKIRSTKLEDSAMYFCASSPYNEQYFGPGTRLTVT.

V is TRBV20-1 and J is TRBJ2-4; tentative D call: TRBD1 (5 bases). Trimming shortened V by 5 bases and J by 8 bases, and 22 bases separated the two germline ends. The CDR3 runs 15 residues. The V gene's germline CDR1 is DFQATT and CDR2 SNEGSKA (reference sequence). The CDR3, as DNA: TGCAGTGCTGAACTACCTGGGATTAGCAGGGACATTCAGTACTTC. Protein: CSAELPGISRDIQYF.

V gene TRBV29-1 combines with J gene TRBJ2-1; possibly TRBD1 or TRBD2 for D (7 bases each). CDR3 length: 14 amino acids. Germline CDR1 and CDR2: SQVTM and ANQGSEA. V gave up 6 bases and J gave up 8 bases, with 20 bases separating them. This chain's CDR3 is CSVIGGGSVDEQFF. Here the CDR3 DNA reads TGCAGCGTCATAGGGGGCGGGAGTGTGGATGAGCAGTTCTTC.

The chain couples TRBV14 to TRBJ1-2; maybe TRBD1 (5 bases). With 3 bases removed from V and 4 bases from J, the gap between germline ends came to 12 bases. The germline V gene has CDR1 SGHDN and CDR2 FVKESK. The CDR3 contains 14 residues. The CDR3 DNA follows: TGTGCCAGCAGCCAGGGTGCAGGGACCTATGGCTACACCTTC. As protein: CASSQGAGTYGYTF.

This chain connects TRBV4-1 to TRBJ1-1, with a weak D call TRBD1 (6 bases). The V gene's germline CDR1 is MGHRA and CDR2 YSYEKL. The CDR3 consists of 16 residues. The V and J ends lost 4 bases and 0 bases respectively, with 15 bases between them. CDR3 protein: CASSRGPGALNTEAFF. The DNA for the CDR3 is TGCGCCAGCAGCCGAGGTCCAGGGGCTCTGAACACTGAAGCTTTCTTT.

This chain uses TRBV20-1 with TRBJ2-1, with 10 bases matching TRBD1. V lost 6 bases, J lost 7 bases, and 12 bases stayed unmatched. Germline values: CDR1 DFQATT, CDR2 SNEGSKA (reference sequence). The CDR3 is 15 residues long. CDR3 bases: TGCAGTGCCCCTGTCCGGGACAGGGGTGGAAATGAGCAGTTCTTC. Residues: CSAPVRDRGGNEQFF.

On this clonotype itself: One end of the junction fails to match germline, which may point to a read error. The rearrangement uses TRBV2 and TRBJ1-6; possible D gene TRBD1, 5 bases. The germline V gene has CDR1 SNHLY and CDR2 FYNNEI. This CDR3 contains 14 residues. DNA of the CDR3: TGTGCCTGCAGGGACCGACGGGGAAATTCACCCCTCCACTTT. It translates to CACRDRRGNSPLHF.

J is TRBJ2-6 and V is TRBV6-5; 10 bases fit TRBD1. CDR1 and CDR2 from the germline V gene are MNHEY and SVGAGI. This CDR3 region has 19 residues. V shed 1 base and J 1 base; nucleotides not matched to a gene: 7. CDR3 DNA sequence: TGTGCCAGCAGTTACTGGTTCAGGACAGGGGGATCTGGGGCCAACGTCCTGACTTTC. Translation gives CASSYWFRTGGSGANVLTF.

The CDR3 nucleotides read TGTGCCAGCTGGCGGGGGACCACAGATACGCAGTATTTT. Its translation is CASWRGTTDTQYF. The chain joins TRBV6-5 to TRBJ2-3, with TRBD2 matching 7 bases. CDR1 and CDR2 (germline): MNHEY, SVGAGI. Unmatched junction bases numbered 4, after V lost 8 bases and J lost 2 bases. The CDR3 loop spans 13 amino acids.

The chain couples TRBV20-1 to TRBJ1-5; 10 bases match TRBD1. J was trimmed by 7 bases and V by 6 bases; bases with no gene match: 6. Germline values: CDR1 DFQATT, CDR2 SNEGSKA (reference sequence). The CDR3 runs 13 residues. The DNA of the CDR3 is TGCAGTGCCCGACGGACAGGGGGGCAGCCCCAGCATTTT. Residues: CSARRTGGQPQHF.

This clonotype showed up just a few times. The chain carries TRBV7-6 and TRBJ2-3; 10 positions agree with TRBD2. This CDR3 is built from 16 residues. Germline loops: CDR1 SGHVS, CDR2 FNYEAQ. The ends lost 4 bases at V and 3 bases at J; junction bases unmatched: 7. The DNA for the CDR3 is TGTGCCAGCAGCTCACTAGCGGGAATGGGAACAGATACGCAGTATTTT. Translating it yields CASSSLAGMGTDTQYF.